This TCR beta chain originates from a study of shared clonotypes between healthy human individuals. Repertoires were generated with immunoSEQ multiplex PCR, while TCRdb's copy carries only in-frame clones and drops some. This sample yields about 680,000 clones, of which around three quarters are seen a single time; more than 1.5% belongs to the top ten. This clone was detected many times. Germline values: CDR1 SGHTA, CDR2 FQGNSA. V lost 2 bases, J lost 6 bases, and 7 bases lay in between. There are 13 residues in the CDR3. Each sample came from a Caucasian adult donor living in Nashville, Tennessee. The gene calls are TRBV7-2 and TRBJ2-2; D is uncertain. The sequence was collected from a woman in her 30s in good health. What was sequenced was memory CD4+ T cells sorted from blood. Subset meaning: CD45RA-negative fraction. CDR3 coding DNA: TGTGCCAGCAGCTTACTGAATGCCGGGGAGCTGTTTTTT. This sequence encodes CASSLLNAGELFF.